This T cell receptor (beta chain) was captured in a study of shared clonotypes between healthy human individuals. This clone has a count of ten or more. Germline V lookup: CDR1 GTSNPN, CDR2 SVGIG (reference sequence). The CDR3 is 13 residues long. Losses at the gene ends were 2 bases for V and 6 bases for J; bases not matched to a gene: 4. Assay: immunoSEQ multiplex PCR; the TCRdb copy retains only in-frame clones and omits some. Found here are 600,000 to 750,000 clones, around 91% of them singletons; the top ten hold approximately 35%. With CCR7-negative CD45RA+ TemRA cells, CD45RO+ cells were combined in CD8 memory.

The receptor's source is a man aged 18 to 30 in good health. Some clones in this sample may be carry-over from other donors' samples. The sequenced sample was memory CD8+ T cells from PBMCs. Specified subset: CD45RO+ cells pooled with CCR7-negative TemRA cells. The gene calls are TRBV30 and TRBJ2-5; 9 nucleotides agree with TRBD1. CDR3 nucleotide sequence: TGTGCCTGGAGTTCTGGACAGGGGAAGACCCAGTACTTC. This encodes CAWSSGQGKTQYF.